This section outlines one TCR beta chain sequence together with its context. What this receptor recognizes is not known. No base-level quality is on record; no much larger clone is a single base apart. The record originates from a study of T cells in Graves' hyperthyroidism and ophthalmopathy (dated by TCRdb to about 2019). About the study as a whole: Peripheral blood samples were taken at initial diagnosis, before any treatment was given. To identify TCR V-J signatures that set the groups apart, the researchers used a discovery cohort of about a hundred patients, made up of under 50 with Graves' ophthalmopathy and some 58 with stable Graves' hyperthyroidism. Prospective prediction of ophthalmopathy was tested in an independent validation cohort consisting of under 20 hyperthyroidism patients and over 15 patients who later progressed to ophthalmopathy. The 75 to 100 discovery patients were randomly divided into training and test sets at a 7:3 ratio. Thyroid tissue and blood T-cell repertoires from about six Graves' hyperthyroidism patients were also compared in the study. After sampling, hyperthyroidism patients received methimazole starting at 30 mg daily, and ophthalmopathy patients received high-dose intravenous methylprednisolone. The paper describes TCR Vbeta CDR3 sequencing of fewer than 150 peripheral blood samples, made up of under 50 ophthalmopathy patients, some 80 hyperthyroidism patients and 17 progressor patients. The paper as a whole reports these results and caveats: No statistical method was used to fix the sample size in advance, and group allocation was not hidden from the investigators. Most expanded thyroid clonotypes (frequency above 0.001) were also found in blood, which suggests that blood repertoires may mirror thyroid immune responses. In cross-validation, a model built on a 13 V-J signature told ophthalmopathy apart from stable hyperthyroidism with approximately 91% sensitivity and roughly 83% specificity, and in testing the same model reached 80%/75%. In validation, the model predicted progression to ophthalmopathy with 65% to 71% sensitivity and about 72% specificity, a median of 6.5 months before onset.

Amplification of TCR beta CDR3 regions was carried out from RNA transcripts. The first round of RT-PCR for the TCR CDR3 was performed with the HTBI primer set and the Qiagen OneStep RT-PCR kit. A second multiplex PCR round built the libraries, followed by size selection and purification. Paired-end sequencing of the libraries was performed with 100 bp reads on an Illumina HiSeq2000. From the authors' description of their analysis: SOAPnuke was used to process the raw data, removing reads that contained adapters or uncalled bases, had a mean Phred below 15, or lacked an exact match to the constant primer or identifier. High-quality paired reads were merged using COPE v1.2.5, and each unique nucleotide sequence was defined as a clonotype. MiTCR v1.1 was used to align clonotypes to the IMGT TRBV, TRBD and TRBJ reference segments. Only V-J combinations with frequency above 0.0001, covering approximately 99% of repertoires, were analysed. The TCS score was defined as the ratio of F50 (clonal expansion) to E x V (chaos), calculated using BLOSUM62-based TCRdist between CDR3 peptides within each V-J. Welch's t-statistics and random forest reduced some 510 V-J features to roughly 13, which were used in a naive Bayes classifier (R e1071). Using fastp trimming at Q25 and MiXCR clonotype assembly, TCRdb reanalyzed the public sequencing data and kept in-frame beta chains. Rows are unified per CDR3 protein, each entry keeping the most common DNA and genes. These V and J calls derive from TCRdb rather than the authors' analysis. The sample table records about 640,000 distinct CDR3 sequences; about a fifth of these occur just once. The top ten constitute 34% of the sample.

V loses 4 bases, J loses 0 bases, and the germline ends lie 3 bases apart. Via the germline V gene, CDR1 is SQVTM and CDR2 ANQGSEA. The CDR3 contains 12 residues, cysteine and phenylalanine counted. Of the read, only the CDR3 DNA is kept; its 36 bases are in frame from base 1. Moderately to severely active disease, a Clinical Activity Score of at least 3, a NOSPECS grade of at least 4, and a duration under 3 months were present in ophthalmopathy patients. Patients with uncontrolled infections, other autoimmune diseases, pregnancy or lactation were excluded. Diagnoses relied on clinical symptoms, serum thyroxine and TRAb, thyroid ultrasound and orbital computed tomography. Ficoll-Paque density gradient centrifugation was used to isolate PBMCs from around 10 ml of fresh peripheral blood. Total RNA was extracted using Trizol reagent, and RNA quality was assessed on an Agilent 2100 Bioanalyzer.

This TCR was recovered from a man under 40 with Graves' ophthalmopathy. The chain uses TRBV29-1 and TRBJ2-2; the D gene cannot be named for sure. The sequencing sample was made of blood. The CDR3 protein is CSVAPNTGELFF. The base sequence is TGCAGCGTTGCGCCGAACACCGGGGAGCTGTTTTTT.